The 4 T cell receptor beta chains listed next were all sequenced from one sample in a study of blood T cells in healthy people across ages. Alongside a J-beta primer mix, a sample-barcoded 5' primer served in a second PCR lasting roughly 6 to 12 cycles. TCRdb reanalysed the 5' RACE reads using MiXCR and keeps one entry per CDR3 protein. The table lists over 950,000 distinct CDR3 sequences, under 40% of them singletons. Material: blood. The receptor source for this set is a man between 18 and 29 years old in good health.

The chain uses TRBV20-1 and TRBJ2-7, with D possibly being TRBD1 or TRBD2 (6 bases each). Between the trimmed V and J ends, which lost 4 bases and 3 bases, there was a span of 16 bases. Germline CDR1 is DFQATT and CDR2 is SNEGSKA (reference sequence). This CDR3 is 14 amino acids long. The CDR3, as DNA: TGCAGTGCTAACTCCGGGGGCGGCGGCTACGAGCAGTACTTC. It yields the protein CSANSGGGGYEQYF.

This clonotype was counted ten times or more. The rearrangement links TRBV12-3 or TRBV12-4 to TRBJ1-5; possible D gene TRBD1, 5 bases. This CDR3 spans 14 amino acids. V was shortened by 4 bases and J by 2 bases, with 9 bases between the two germline ends. The CDR3 sequence is CASSSQGGNQPQHF. CDR3 DNA sequence: TGTGCCAGCAGTTCCCAGGGCGGCAATCAGCCCCAGCATTTT.

V usage is TRBV19 and J usage is TRBJ1-5; 9 positions agree with TRBD1. The CDR3 length is 15 residues. Unmatched junction bases numbered 6, after V lost 3 bases and J lost 6 bases. CDR1 LNHDA and CDR2 SQIVND come from the germline V gene (reference sequence). DNA for the CDR3: TGTGCCAGTAGTATCAGGACAGGGGTTCCTCAGCCCCAGCATTTT. It specifies CASSIRTGVPQPQHF.

This clonotype was seen a few times. The chain employs TRBV12-3 or TRBV12-4 and TRBJ2-1; D is perhaps TRBD2 (5 bases). V lost 7 bases and J 7 bases, leaving 17 bases between the germline ends. This CDR3 region has 14 residues. In DNA, the CDR3 is TGTGCCAGCATGAGGGCAAGGGTACTGAATGAGCAGTTCTTC. Protein sequence: CASMRARVLNEQFF.